These T cell receptor beta chains were read from a single sample in a study of blood T cell repertoires in COVID-19. TCRdb keeps only in-frame clones here, not all; method: immunoSEQ multiplex PCR. Here the sample spans approximately 90,000 clones, roughly 84% being singletons. Material for sequencing was peripheral blood. All receptors derive from a woman older than 75 with active or convalescent COVID-19. The CDR3 runs from the conserved cysteine through the conserved F or W. D genes are given only for firm matches. Rows give clone size only sometimes, using once, few, many, or a class for an expanded clone.

j_call d_call clone_size cdr3_length v_call cdr3_aa cdr3_nt
TRBJ2-7 TRBD2 . 14 TRBV27 CASRPSGGPYEQYF TGTGCCAGCCGTCCATCGGGGGGGCCTTACGAGCAGTACTTC
TRBJ1-1 . . 14 TRBV7-9 CASSPLAGNTEAFF TGTGCCAGCAGCCCCCTGGCGGGGAACACTGAAGCTTTCTTT
TRBJ1-5 . . 15 TRBV18 CASSPSLGRGQPQHF TGTGCCAGCTCACCAAGTCTTGGGAGGGGCCAGCCCCAGCATTTT
TRBJ1-1 . . 14 TRBV13 CASSQGAFTARAFF TGTGCCAGCAGCCAGGGCGCATTTACGGCCCGAGCTTTCTTT
TRBJ2-5 . . 14 TRBV7-2 CASRQPAGRETQYF TGTGCCAGCAGACAACCGGCGGGGAGGGAGACCCAGTACTTC
TRBJ1-5 . once 15 TRBV28 CASTEGGPGDQPQHF TGTGCCAGCACCGAAGGAGGGCCCGGCGATCAGCCCCAGCATTTT
TRBJ2-7 TRBD1 few 13 TRBV7-3 CASSLDRTHEQYF TGTGCCAGCAGCCTGGACAGGACCCACGAGCAGTACTTC
TRBJ2-1 . . 11 TRBV2 CASREYNEQFF TGTGCCAGCAGAGAGTACAATGAGCAGTTCTTC
TRBJ2-3 . . 10 TRBV29-1 CSVEFYTQYF TGCAGCGTTGAATTCTATACGCAGTATTTT
TRBJ2-1 . . 15 TRBV28 CASSPVNGAYNEQFF TGTGCCAGCAGTCCAGTGAATGGAGCCTACAATGAGCAGTTCTTC
TRBJ2-4 . . 14 TRBV28 CASSAAQVKNIQYF TGTGCCAGCTCTGCTGCGCAGGTCAAAAACATTCAGTACTTC
TRBJ2-7 TRBD1 few 15 TRBV5-1 CASTHDGTGLREQYF TGCGCCAGCACTCACGACGGGACAGGGTTAAGGGAGCAGTACTTC
TRBJ1-2 . . 15 TRBV6-5 CASRSGGVANYGYTF TGTGCCAGCAGATCCGGAGGGGTCGCCAACTATGGCTACACCTTC
TRBJ1-1 TRBD1 . 14 TRBV10-3 CAIRGQGVDTEAFF TGTGCCATCAGAGGACAGGGGGTAGACACTGAAGCTTTCTTT
TRBJ2-3 . . 16 TRBV5-6 CASSEWWRESTDTQYF TGTGCCAGCAGCGAGTGGTGGCGGGAAAGCACAGATACGCAGTATTTT
TRBJ1-1 . . 14 TRBV5-1 CASSLVVGGSGAFF TGCGCCAGCAGCTTGGTAGTGGGGGGATCAGGAGCTTTCTTT
TRBJ2-1 TRBD2 . 18 TRBV29-1 CSVGPGTSGGGLYNEQFF TGCAGCGTTGGTCCCGGGACTAGCGGTGGCGGGCTCTACAATGAGCAGTTCTTC
TRBJ1-5 . . 16 TRBV24-1 CATSDGGRIGNQPQHF TGTGCCACCAGTGACGGGGGGCGGATTGGCAATCAGCCCCAGCATTTT
TRBJ1-1 TRBD1 . 14 TRBV5-1 CASSKDRGNTEAFF TGCGCCAGCAGCAAGGACAGGGGGAACACTGAAGCTTTCTTT
TRBJ2-5 . . 15 TRBV5-1 CASSLTFGQQETQYF TGCGCCAGCAGCTTGACTTTTGGACAGCAAGAGACCCAGTACTTC
TRBJ1-2 . few 11 TRBV5-6 CASSSNYGYTF TGTGCCAGCAGCTCAAACTATGGCTACACCTTC
TRBJ2-1 TRBD2 . 15 TRBV28 CASSLWSGGNNEQFF TGTGCCAGCAGTTTATGGAGCGGGGGCAACAATGAGCAGTTCTTC
TRBJ2-7 TRBD2 . 15 TRBV5-1 CASSLAAGGTYEQYF TGCGCCAGCAGCTTGGCAGCGGGGGGAACCTACGAGCAGTACTTC
TRBJ1-1 . . 13 TRBV10-3 CAMSTGPGTEAFF TGTGCCATGTCCACAGGGCCAGGCACTGAAGCTTTCTTT
TRBJ2-3 . . 15 TRBV5-5 CASTKPRGGTDTQYF TGTGCCAGCACCAAACCGCGGGGCGGCACAGATACGCAGTATTTT
TRBJ1-1 TRBD1 . 14 TRBV19 CASKPLQGATEAFF TGTGCCAGTAAACCCCTACAGGGGGCCACTGAAGCTTTCTTT
TRBJ1-1 . . 15 TRBV3-1/TRBV3-2 CASSQAFQRGTEAFF TGTGCCAGCAGCCAAGCTTTCCAGCGGGGCACTGAAGCTTTCTTT
TRBJ2-7 . . 13 TRBV29-1 CSGGGGGRREQYF TGCAGCGGCGGAGGGGGCGGTCGGCGCGAGCAGTACTTC
TRBJ1-2 . . 14 TRBV24-1 CATSDPGGNYGYTF TGTGCCACCAGTGACCCGGGAGGTAACTATGGCTACACCTTC
TRBJ1-2 . . 14 TRBV2 CASTGGGGNYGYTF TGTGCCAGCACCGGGGGTGGGGGGAACTATGGCTACACCTTC
TRBJ2-7 . . 16 TRBV2 CASIMDILTYSYEQYF TGTGCCAGCATTATGGACATCCTCACTTACTCCTACGAGCAGTACTTC
TRBJ2-1 TRBD2 . 15 TRBV19 CASSIGGTSGTARLF TGTGCCAGTAGTATTGGGGGGACTAGCGGGACCGCTCGTCTCTTC
TRBJ2-3 . . 14 TRBV5-1 CASRAPGGTDTQYF TGCGCCAGCAGAGCCCCAGGGGGCACAGATACGCAGTATTTT
TRBJ2-7 . . 16 TRBV4-1 CASSQEVGAYSYEQYF TGCGCCAGCAGCCAAGAGGTTGGGGCCTACTCCTACGAGCAGTACTTC
TRBJ1-2 . . 14 TRBV9 CASSVQASPYGYTF TGTGCCAGCAGCGTACAAGCGTCGCCCTATGGCTACACCTTC
TRBJ2-7 . . 15 TRBV6-5 CASSGQFQPPREQYF TGTGCCAGCAGCGGACAGTTCCAACCGCCACGCGAGCAGTACTTC
TRBJ2-2 . . 14 TRBV11-3 CASSSIRDTGELFF TGTGCCAGCAGCTCCATACGAGATACCGGGGAGCTGTTTTTT
TRBJ1-2 . . 11 TRBV6-5 CATETRYGYTF TGTGCCACCGAAACTCGGTATGGCTACACCTTC
TRBJ2-2 . . 13 TRBV9 CASSVAGGRELFF TGTGCCAGCAGCGTAGCTGGAGGCCGGGAGCTGTTTTTT
TRBJ2-7 TRBD1 . 14 TRBV11-2 CASSMDRESLEQYF TGTGCCAGCAGCATGGACAGGGAGTCCCTCGAGCAGTACTTC
TRBJ1-3 . few 15 TRBV7-2 CASSSAEISGNTIYF TGTGCCAGCAGCTCAGCAGAGATCTCTGGAAACACCATATATTTT
TRBJ2-3 TRBD2 . 15 TRBV27 CASSLWTSGSDTQYF TGTGCCAGCAGTTTATGGACTAGCGGTTCAGATACGCAGTATTTT
TRBJ1-3 . . 15 TRBV28 CASSRPGGAGNTIYF TGTGCCAGCAGTCGGCCGGGGGGGGCTGGAAACACCATATATTTT
TRBJ2-4 TRBD1 few 13 TRBV28 CASRGQGRNIQYF TGTGCCAGCAGAGGACAGGGTAGAAACATTCAGTACTTC
TRBJ1-5 . . 16 TRBV5-6 CASSTLFDSRAGPQHF TGTGCCAGCAGCACATTATTCGACAGCCGTGCCGGGCCCCAGCATTTT
TRBJ1-2 . . 16 TRBV5-5 CASSFNLASLNYGYTF TGTGCCAGCAGCTTCAATCTGGCCTCCTTGAACTATGGCTACACCTTC
TRBJ1-6 . . 13 TRBV19 CATAQGLHSPLHF TGTGCCACAGCACAGGGTTTACATTCACCCCTCCACTTT
TRBJ2-1 TRBD2 . 17 TRBV15 CATSRDMTSGGMNEQFF TGTGCCACCAGCAGAGACATGACTAGCGGGGGGATGAATGAGCAGTTCTTC
TRBJ1-6 . . 16 TRBV5-1 CASSLGRVTSNSPLHF TGCGCCAGCAGCTTAGGCCGGGTTACGAGCAATTCACCCCTCCACTTT
TRBJ2-5 TRBD2 . 14 TRBV6-5 CASTIAGVYVTQYF TGTGCCAGCACTATAGCGGGAGTATATGTGACCCAGTACTTC
TRBJ1-5 . . 14 TRBV18 CASSPPDGEQPQHF TGTGCCAGCTCACCACCGGACGGGGAGCAGCCCCAGCATTTT
TRBJ2-7 . many 13 TRBV18 CASSPELAFEQYF TGTGCCAGCTCACCCGAACTAGCCTTCGAGCAGTACTTC
TRBJ2-2 . . 17 TRBV3-1/TRBV3-2 CASSQVYGQGTSGELFF TGTGCCAGCAGCCAAGTCTATGGGCAGGGAACGTCCGGGGAGCTGTTTTTT
TRBJ1-5 . . 17 TRBV7-7 CASSLAAGPKSNQPQHF TGTGCCAGCAGCTTAGCGGCAGGGCCCAAGAGCAATCAGCCCCAGCATTTT
TRBJ2-3 . . 15 TRBV30 CAWSVENRRGDTQYF TGTGCCTGGAGTGTAGAGAACAGGAGGGGAGATACGCAGTATTTT